The present entry profiles one T cell receptor (beta chain) with its context. This clone's antigen is unknown. The record has no base qualities; no much larger clone is one base away. Library construction relied on the immunoSEQ multiplex PCR assay. Imported from immuneACCESS, the table was reduced by TCRdb to in-frame sequences with V and J called. These copies leave out some clones; in studies compared against another copy, an unresolved V gene accounts for under half, and the cause of the remainder is not known. The sample table holds 720,000 or so clones, of which approximately 85% were seen once. The ten largest account for about 0.0098% of the sample. The CDR3 holds 15 amino acids from the cysteine to the phenylalanine. Only CDR3 DNA remains: 45 bases, in frame from the first base. Trimming removed 7 bases from V and 0 bases from J, leaving 13 bases between the germline ends. Looking up the germline V gene (reference sequence) yields CDR1 LNHDA and CDR2 SQIVND.

The sample originates from a study of shared T cell receptors in the human thymus (dated by TCRdb to 2020 to 2023). Regarding the research as a whole: The study examined how self-reactive, shared T-cell receptor alpha chains are generated in the human thymus.

The data also belong to a second study, concerning human thymus T cells. The second study's paper adds: In Finland, the donors were immunologically healthy infants who were having open corrective cardiac surgery for congenital heart defects. Thymus tissue was collected as surgical resects that were removed during corrective cardiac surgery. Both the thymic and the peripheral blood repertoires appeared to show biased V and J gene segment usage. The related research found that thymic TCR repertoires overlapped highly between unrelated individuals. TCR alpha and beta repertoires from roughly 8 infant thymus samples and four related peripheral blood samples were characterized in the study. Donor ages ranged from about 7 to 250 days, and the cohort comprised over five male and a couple of female infants. Thymocytes were released mechanically from tissue and stored at -70 °C as pellets of about 9.5-32 million cells. A QIAsymphony instrument was used to extract genomic DNA from the frozen cell pellets. The immunoSEQ multiplex PCR assay was used to amplify the TCRB and TCRAD loci from a standardized amount of quality-controlled genomic DNA. The V(D)J region was spanned by amplicons of a length sufficient to cover the CDR3 and to identify V and J genes. Amplicon sequencing was performed on an Illumina platform through the commercial immunoSEQ service. Primer bias and sequencing errors were corrected as previously described, and TCRAD and TCRB were defined on the basis of the IMGT database. Analysis of the repertoires was done with immunoSEQ Analyzer 3.0 and VDJTools and included basic statistics, V/J segment usage, diversity estimates, rarefaction and pairwise overlap. To estimate diversity, the Chao1, ChaoE, Efron-Thisted, Shannon and inverse Simpson indices were applied, and diversity was also estimated on datasets down-sampled to the smallest sample. For repertoire overlap, CDR3 nucleotide sequence, V gene and J gene had to match strictly, and clustering was done by Jaccard-based multidimensional scaling. On average, approximately 790,000 unique TCRB clonotypes were obtained from thymus samples, compared with about 86,000 from blood samples.

This chain is built from TRBV19 and TRBJ1-5, with TRBD1 perhaps the D gene, on 5 matching bases. This TCR derives from a girl under three years old with a congenital heart defect. Donor details come from another sample of the same person, matched by shared clones. Sample: thymocytes. In nucleotides, the sequence is TGTGCCAGTATGCAGGGCTGTCATAGCAATCAGCCCCAGCATTTT. Its translation reads: CASMQGCHSNQPQHF.